Listed below are T cell receptor beta chains from one sample, sequenced in a study of T cells after yellow fever vaccination. TCRdb re-called the 5' RACE reads with MiXCR, one entry per CDR3 protein. The table lists hundreds of thousands of distinct CDR3 sequences, approximately 12% of them singletons. Sample: CD4+ T cells sorted from PBMCs, taken 15 days after the yellow fever booster vaccination. Receptors originate from a man younger than 35 who received the YFV17D yellow fever vaccine. Both conserved end residues are part of each CDR3. D genes are given only for firm matches. Expanded clones get a size class; other rows say once, few or many, or leave the size out.

>TRBV4-3|NA|NA|TRBJ2-7
CASSAAQGGSGEQYF
TGCGCCAGCAGCGCCGCGCAGGGGGGAAGCGGCGAGCAGTACTTC
>TRBV12-3/TRBV12-4|NA|few|TRBJ1-2
CASSSGRSYGYTF
TGTGCCAGCAGTTCAGGGAGGAGCTATGGCTACACCTTC
>TRBV6-6|NA|NA|TRBJ1-6
CASSYSGGSRGDSPLHF
TGTGCCAGCAGTTACTCGGGAGGGAGCCGAGGTGATTCACCCCTCCACTTT
>TRBV10-1|TRBD2|few|TRBJ2-7
CASSGKGTSGGRTYEQYF
TGCGCCAGCAGTGGGAAGGGGACTAGCGGGGGCCGAACCTACGAGCAGTACTTC
>TRBV10-3|NA|NA|TRBJ1-1
CATAGQGLLDTEAFF
TGTGCCACCGCCGGCCAGGGGCTGTTGGACACTGAAGCTTTCTTT
>TRBV28|NA|NA|TRBJ1-2
CASSGVTGRGYTF
TGTGCCAGCAGCGGGGTGACCGGGCGGGGCTACACCTTC
>TRBV24-1|TRBD1|NA|TRBJ2-3
CATSDSQGLQKYF
TGTGCCACCAGTGATTCACAGGGGCTCCAGAAGTATTTT
>TRBV5-1|TRBD2|few|TRBJ2-3
CASSYPGTSGESPPDTQYF
TGCGCCAGCAGCTACCCTGGGACTAGCGGGGAGTCCCCCCCAGATACGCAGTATTTT
>TRBV18|NA|NA|TRBJ2-1
CASSPETGYNEQFF
TGTGCCAGCTCACCAGAGACAGGATACAATGAGCAGTTCTTC
>TRBV30|NA|many|TRBJ1-2
CAWAVFRAQGYTF
TGTGCCTGGGCGGTCTTCAGGGCTCAAGGCTACACCTTC
>TRBV5-4|TRBD1|NA|TRBJ1-1
CASSARTGDNTEAFF
TGTGCCAGCAGCGCCCGGACAGGGGATAACACTGAAGCTTTCTTT
>TRBV6-2/TRBV6-3|NA|few|TRBJ2-2
CATRITGELFF
TGTGCCACCCGGATCACCGGGGAGCTGTTTTTT
>TRBV6-1|NA|NA|TRBJ1-5
CASSDQGDYQPQHF
TGTGCCAGCAGTGATCAGGGAGACTATCAGCCCCAGCATTTT
>TRBV20-1|NA|NA|TRBJ2-2
CSAPESWAGELFF
TGCAGTGCCCCTGAGTCATGGGCCGGGGAGCTGTTTTTT
>TRBV12-3/TRBV12-4|TRBD1|NA|TRBJ2-7
CASSLRGLSSYEQYF
TGTGCCAGCAGTTTAAGGGGGCTCAGCTCCTACGAGCAGTACTTC
>TRBV12-3/TRBV12-4|NA|NA|TRBJ2-3
CASSPHPAADTQYF
TGTGCCAGCAGTCCCCACCCCGCGGCAGATACGCAGTATTTT
>TRBV11-2|NA|NA|TRBJ1-3
CASSSRGGGNTIYF
TGTGCCAGCAGCTCCCGGGGGGGTGGAAACACCATATATTTT
>TRBV6-5|TRBD1|NA|TRBJ1-6
CASSYSGQDNSPLHF
TGTGCCAGCAGTTACTCAGGACAGGATAATTCACCCCTCCACTTT
>TRBV4-1|NA|few|TRBJ2-3
CASSPGRGGDTQYF
TGCGCCAGCAGCCCCGGGCGGGGTGGGGATACGCAGTATTTT
>TRBV15|NA|few|TRBJ1-6
CATSRDRGNSPLHF
TGTGCCACCAGCAGAGATCGGGGAAATTCACCCCTCCACTTT
>TRBV5-1|NA|many|TRBJ2-3
CASSLAQKADTQYF
TGCGCCAGCAGCTTGGCTCAGAAGGCAGATACGCAGTATTTT
>TRBV6-2/TRBV6-3|NA|few|TRBJ2-5
CASGGEETQYF
TGTGCCAGCGGAGGAGAAGAGACCCAGTACTTC
>TRBV20-1|NA|NA|TRBJ1-3
CSARWEGSGTIYF
TGCAGTGCTAGATGGGAGGGCAGCGGCACCATATATTTT
>TRBV12-3/TRBV12-4|NA|NA|TRBJ1-1
CASTLDSVNTEAFF
TGTGCCAGCACCCTGGACAGTGTGAACACTGAAGCTTTCTTT
>TRBV5-1|NA|few|TRBJ2-5
CASSLAWPEGETQYF
TGCGCCAGCAGCTTGGCCTGGCCCGAAGGAGAGACCCAGTACTTC
>TRBV7-2|TRBD2|NA|TRBJ2-7
CASSTGTSGVEQYF
TGTGCCAGCAGCACCGGGACTAGCGGGGTGGAGCAGTACTTC
>TRBV2|NA|NA|TRBJ2-3
CASSEVGYPSTDTQYF
TGTGCCAGCAGTGAAGTGGGTTATCCTAGCACAGATACGCAGTATTTT
>TRBV5-1|NA|NA|TRBJ1-1
CASSFWGGAGNTEAFF
TGCGCCAGCAGCTTTTGGGGGGGCGCGGGGAACACTGAAGCTTTCTTT
>TRBV5-1|NA|NA|TRBJ2-1
CASSLGGSVVNEQFF
TGCGCCAGCAGCTTGGGAGGTTCGGTAGTCAATGAGCAGTTCTTC
>TRBV10-3|NA|few|TRBJ1-4
CAISESSNQHEKLFF
TGTGCCATCAGTGAGTCGTCAAACCAACATGAAAAACTGTTTTTT
>TRBV18|NA|few|TRBJ2-7
CASSRGPHEQYF
TGTGCCAGCTCTCGGGGGCCCCACGAGCAGTACTTC
>TRBV4-3|NA|few|TRBJ1-1
CASSIIPGLLNTEAFF
TGCGCCAGCAGCATCATTCCGGGACTACTGAACACTGAAGCTTTCTTT
>TRBV7-8|NA|many|TRBJ1-1
CASSPALRLTEAFF
TGTGCCAGCAGCCCGGCCTTAAGGTTGACTGAAGCTTTCTTT
>TRBV6-2/TRBV6-3|TRBD1|NA|TRBJ2-2
CASGPLSGTGGELFF
TGTGCCAGCGGTCCCCTATCCGGGACAGGGGGCGAGCTGTTTTTT